This is a list of T cell receptor beta chains from one sample in a study of tumor and adjacent non-tumor tissue in lung cancer. Each CDR3 protein is one row after TCRdb ran MiXCR on the multiplex PCR reads. The top ten clones hold roughly 13% of a sample with about 120,000 distinct CDR3 sequences, 66% of them seen once. The sequencing input was lung tumor tissue. The receptors were sampled from a man younger than 45 with non-small cell lung cancer. Both conserved end residues are part of each CDR3. D genes are given only for firm matches. A row's size may be missing; if present it is once, few, many or a size class.

V gene	CDR3 length	D gene	clone size	J gene	CDR3 protein	CDR3 DNA
TRBV6-5	17	TRBD2	many	TRBJ2-1	CASSRVGTSGRGNEQFF	TGTGCCAGCAGTCGCGTAGGGACTAGCGGGAGAGGGAATGAGCAGTTCTTC
TRBV2	17	TRBD1	few	TRBJ1-1	CASTLYLRQGGNTEAFF	TGTGCCAGCACATTGTATCTTAGACAGGGAGGGAACACTGAAGCTTTCTTT
TRBV6-5	14	-	medium-sized	TRBJ2-1	CVVARADTYNEQFF	TGTGTCGTGGCCCGGGCCGATACCTACAATGAGCAGTTCTTC
TRBV11-3	17	TRBD1	-	TRBJ2-2	CASSFRPRQGNTGELFF	TGTGCCAGCAGCTTTCGTCCTAGACAGGGAAACACCGGGGAGCTGTTTTTT
TRBV29-1	12	-	once	TRBJ1-1	CSVPPRGTAAFF	TGCAGCGTTCCACCCAGGGGCACTGCGGCTTTCTTT
TRBV11-2	16	TRBD2	-	TRBJ2-2	CASSPRPTGGPGELFF	TGTGCCAGCAGCCCCCGGCCAACGGGAGGGCCCGGGGAGCTGTTTTTT
TRBV7-2	14	-	-	TRBJ2-3	CASSFAIPGDTQYF	TGTGCCAGCAGCTTCGCCATCCCGGGAGATACGCAGTATTTT
TRBV7-3	14	TRBD1	-	TRBJ2-7	CASSLSGQDYEQYF	TGTGCCAGCAGCTTATCGGGACAGGACTACGAGCAGTACTTC
TRBV11-3	15	TRBD1	-	TRBJ1-1	CAGNLGTVLNTEAFF	TGTGCCGGCAACTTAGGGACAGTATTGAACACTGAAGCTTTCTTT
TRBV11-1	19	TRBD1	-	TRBJ2-2	CASRQILGGGSPSTGELFF	TGTGCCAGCAGACAAATACTAGGGGGCGGTTCACCGTCCACCGGGGAGCTGTTTTTT
TRBV5-1	16	-	-	TRBJ2-7	CASAGGREGDIYQQYF	TGCGCCAGCGCCGGGGGCCGTGAAGGGGACATCTACCAGCAGTACTTC
TRBV9	13	-	once	TRBJ2-2	CASSVANHGELFF	TGTGCCAGCAGCGTAGCTAATCACGGGGAGCTGTTTTTT
TRBV20-1	17	TRBD2	-	TRBJ2-1	CSANQWTSGSSYNERFF	TGCAGTGCCAATCAGTGGACTAGCGGGAGCTCCTACAATGAGCGGTTCTTC
TRBV5-6	13	-	-	TRBJ2-3	CASSVDRTNAQYF	TGTGCCAGCAGCGTAGACAGAACAAATGCGCAGTATTTT
TRBV6-5	15	-	few	TRBJ2-1	CASSSGWVSYNEQFF	TGTGCCAGCAGCTCAGGGTGGGTTTCCTACAATGAGCAGTTCTTC
TRBV20-1	15	TRBD1	-	TRBJ2-2	CNAGPTTGGPGELFF	TGCAATGCTGGCCCCACGACAGGGGGCCCCGGGGAGCTGTTTTTT
TRBV20-1	13	TRBD2	many	TRBJ2-5	CSPVAGGVGTQYF	TGCAGTCCAGTAGCGGGGGGAGTTGGGACCCAGTACTTC
TRBV20-1	10	-	many	TRBJ2-3	CSVYSDTQYF	TGCAGTGTCTATTCAGATACGCAGTATTTT
TRBV28	14	-	many	TRBJ2-7	CASSLRESRREQYF	TGTGCCAGCAGTTTACGGGAATCCCGTCGCGAGCAGTACTTC
TRBV5-1	14	-	once	TRBJ2-1	CARNLDSLSNEQFF	TGCGCCCGCAACTTGGATTCACTTTCCAATGAGCAGTTCTTC
TRBV6-5	18	TRBD1	many	TRBJ1-6	CASSPEPGQGIFNSPLHF	TGTGCCAGCAGTCCCGAACCGGGACAGGGAATTTTTAATTCACCCCTCCACTTT
TRBV20-1	14	-	-	TRBJ2-3	CIAKARGNTDTHYF	TGCATTGCAAAGGCGAGGGGGAACACAGATACGCACTATTTT
TRBV14	15	-	-	TRBJ1-5	CASSQAGTPPGPQHF	TGTGCCAGCAGCCAAGCCGGGACGCCCCCCGGGCCCCAGCATTTT
TRBV30	13	-	few	TRBJ1-1	CAWSVRENTEAFF	TGTGCCTGGAGTGTAAGGGAGAACACTGAAGCTTTCTTT
TRBV10-2	17	-	many	TRBJ2-3	CASSEPIHGGSTDTQYF	TGCGCCAGCAGTGAGCCGATACATGGGGGGAGCACAGATACGCAGTATTTT
TRBV4-1	15	TRBD1	-	TRBJ2-2	CASSSQGAGTEELFF	TGCGCCAGCAGCTCACAGGGGGCTGGCACCGAGGAGCTGTTTTTT
TRBV6-2/TRBV6-3	16	-	-	TRBJ2-7	CTSNTERGTTTYEQYF	TGTACCAGCAATACCGAACGCGGGACAACGACCTACGAGCAGTACTTC
TRBV11-2	14	-	once	TRBJ1-1	CVSSLGTGNPEAFF	TGTGTCAGCAGCTTGGGTACAGGGAACCCTGAAGCTTTCTTT
TRBV24-1	14	-	-	TRBJ2-5	CATSDWPREETQYF	TGTGCCACCAGTGATTGGCCCAGGGAAGAGACCCAGTACTTC
TRBV29-1	11	-	-	TRBJ2-7	CTIGFGAEQYF	TGCACCATTGGATTTGGGGCCGAGCAGTACTTC
TRBV4-2	20	TRBD2	many	TRBJ2-1	CASSRSRTSGGSSSYNEQFF	TGTGCCAGCAGCCGGTCGAGGACTAGCGGGGGGTCGAGCTCCTACAATGAGCAGTTCTTC
TRBV11-1	14	-	few	TRBJ1-1	CASSLSYRSTEAFF	TGTGCCAGCAGCTTAAGTTACAGGAGTACTGAAGCTTTCTTT
TRBV12-3/TRBV12-4	15	-	-	TRBJ2-7	CASSPGTPSSYEQNF	TGTGCCAGCAGTCCCGGGACGCCCAGTTCCTACGAGCAGAACTTC
TRBV11-2	14	-	-	TRBJ2-5	CASSLGGSGETRYF	TGTGCCAGCAGTTTGGGTGGTAGCGGAGAGACCCGGTACTTC
TRBV20-1	17	-	-	TRBJ2-3	CSAHSPRTNGNTDTQYF	TGCAGTGCTCACTCCCCCAGGACTAACGGGAACACAGATACGCAGTATTTT
TRBV6-5	13	-	-	TRBJ1-5	CATRSEGNQPRHF	TGTGCTACCCGCTCGGAAGGTAATCAGCCCCGGCATTTT
TRBV4-2	16	TRBD2	-	TRBJ2-3	CASSPAWTSSTDTQYF	TGTGCCAGCAGTCCCGCCTGGACTAGCAGCACAGATACGCAATATTTT
TRBV4-2	12	-	many	TRBJ1-2	CASSQVGDGYTF	TGTGCCAGCAGCCAAGTGGGTGACGGCTACACCTTC
TRBV5-5	14	-	few	TRBJ1-1	CASSFRGLGTEAFF	TGTGCCAGCAGCTTCAGGGGCCTTGGGACTGAAGCTTTCTTT
TRBV11-1	11	-	-	TRBJ2-1	CAGIHSGVTFF	TGTGCCGGCATCCATTCGGGGGTAACGTTCTTC
TRBV6-1	12	-	many	TRBJ2-3	CASSETGDTQYF	TGTGCCAGCAGCGAGACAGGAGATACGCAGTATTTT
TRBV20-1	14	TRBD1	-	TRBJ2-2	CSASAGGDTGELLF	TGCAGTGCTAGCGCAGGGGGCGACACCGGGGAGCTGCTATTT